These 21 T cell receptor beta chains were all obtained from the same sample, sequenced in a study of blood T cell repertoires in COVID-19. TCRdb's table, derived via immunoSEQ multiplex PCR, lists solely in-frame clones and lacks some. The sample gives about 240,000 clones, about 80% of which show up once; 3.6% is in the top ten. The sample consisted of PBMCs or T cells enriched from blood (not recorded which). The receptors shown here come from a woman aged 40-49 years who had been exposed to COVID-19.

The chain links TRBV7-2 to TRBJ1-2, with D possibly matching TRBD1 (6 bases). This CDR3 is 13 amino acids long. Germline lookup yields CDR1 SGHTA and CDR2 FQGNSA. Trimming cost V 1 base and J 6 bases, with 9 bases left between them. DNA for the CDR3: TGTGCCAGCAGCTTAGTCTCAGGGGATGGCTACACCTTC. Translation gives CASSLVSGDGYTF.

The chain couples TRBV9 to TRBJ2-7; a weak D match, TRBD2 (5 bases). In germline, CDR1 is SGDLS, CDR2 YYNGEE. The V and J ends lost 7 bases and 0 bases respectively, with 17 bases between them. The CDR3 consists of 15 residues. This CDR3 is CASGPNSGVSYEQYF. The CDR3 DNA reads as TGTGCCAGCGGCCCCAACTCCGGGGTCTCCTACGAGCAGTACTTC.

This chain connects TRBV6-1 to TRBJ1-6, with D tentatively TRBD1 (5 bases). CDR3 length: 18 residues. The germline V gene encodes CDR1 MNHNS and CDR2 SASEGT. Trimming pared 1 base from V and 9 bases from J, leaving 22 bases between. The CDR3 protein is CASSEDGDADYKGSPLHF. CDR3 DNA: TGTGCCAGCAGTGAAGACGGGGACGCGGACTATAAGGGTTCACCCCTCCACTTT.

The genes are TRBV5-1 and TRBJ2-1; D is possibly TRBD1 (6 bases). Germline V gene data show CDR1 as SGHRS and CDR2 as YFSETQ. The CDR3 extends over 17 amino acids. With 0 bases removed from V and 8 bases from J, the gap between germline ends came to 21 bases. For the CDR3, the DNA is TGCGCCAGCAGCTTGGGGAAGACAGGTAAACTTTCGGATGAGCAGTTCTTC. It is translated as CASSLGKTGKLSDEQFF.

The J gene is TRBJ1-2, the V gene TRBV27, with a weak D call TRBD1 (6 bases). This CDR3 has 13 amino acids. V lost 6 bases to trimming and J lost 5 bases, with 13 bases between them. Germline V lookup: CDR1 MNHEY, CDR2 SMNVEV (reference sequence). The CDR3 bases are TGTGCCAGCAGCCCCACAGGGAAATATGGCTACACCTTC. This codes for CASSPTGKYGYTF.

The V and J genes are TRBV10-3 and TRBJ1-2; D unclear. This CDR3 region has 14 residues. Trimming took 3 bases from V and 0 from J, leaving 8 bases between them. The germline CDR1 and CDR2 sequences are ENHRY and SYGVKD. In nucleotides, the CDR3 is TGTGCCATCAGTGACGGCCGGGCTAACTATGGCTACACCTTC. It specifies CAISDGRANYGYTF.

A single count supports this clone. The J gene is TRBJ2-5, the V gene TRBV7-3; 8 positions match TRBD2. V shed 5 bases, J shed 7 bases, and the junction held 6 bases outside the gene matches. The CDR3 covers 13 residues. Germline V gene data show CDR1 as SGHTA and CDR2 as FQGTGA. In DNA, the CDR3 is TGTGCCAGCAGCCTTAGCGGGGCGGGGACCCAGTACTTC. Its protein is CASSLSGAGTQYF.

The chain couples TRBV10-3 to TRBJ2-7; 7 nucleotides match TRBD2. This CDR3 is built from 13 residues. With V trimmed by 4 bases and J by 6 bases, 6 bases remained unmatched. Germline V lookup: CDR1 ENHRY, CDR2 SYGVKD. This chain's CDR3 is CAISGTSGTEQYF. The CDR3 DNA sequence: TGTGCCATCAGTGGGACTAGTGGGACCGAGCAGTACTTC.

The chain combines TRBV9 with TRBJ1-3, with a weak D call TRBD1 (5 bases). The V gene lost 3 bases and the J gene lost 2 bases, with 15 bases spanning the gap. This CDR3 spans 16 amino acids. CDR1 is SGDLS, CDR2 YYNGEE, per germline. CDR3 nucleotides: TGTGCCAGCAGCGCCCGCCCGGGGGTGGCTGGAAACACCATATATTTT. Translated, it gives CASSARPGVAGNTIYF.

CDR3 DNA: TGCGCCAGCAGCTTGGTGGGGGCGAACGCTAATGAAGCTTTCTTT. The encoded protein is CASSLVGANANEAFF. This sequence joins TRBV5-1 and TRBJ1-1, with a possible D match to TRBD1 (6 bases). Germline V gene lookup returns CDR1 SGHRS and CDR2 YFSETQ. This CDR3 region has 15 residues. Trimming left V 0 bases short and J 7 bases short, with 16 bases between.

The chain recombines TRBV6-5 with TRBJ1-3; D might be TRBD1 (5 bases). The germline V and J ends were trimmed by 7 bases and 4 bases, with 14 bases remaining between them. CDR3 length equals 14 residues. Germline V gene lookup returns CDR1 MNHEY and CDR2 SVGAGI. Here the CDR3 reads CASMAGGMGNTIYF. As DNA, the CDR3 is TGTGCCAGCATGGCCGGGGGTATGGGAAACACCATATATTTT.

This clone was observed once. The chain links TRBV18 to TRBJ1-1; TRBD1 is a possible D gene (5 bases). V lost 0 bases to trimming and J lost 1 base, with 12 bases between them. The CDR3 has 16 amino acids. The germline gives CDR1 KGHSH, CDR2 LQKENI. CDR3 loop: CASSPPGGVGNTEAFF. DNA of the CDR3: TGTGCCAGCTCACCACCGGGGGGAGTCGGGAACACTGAAGCTTTCTTT.

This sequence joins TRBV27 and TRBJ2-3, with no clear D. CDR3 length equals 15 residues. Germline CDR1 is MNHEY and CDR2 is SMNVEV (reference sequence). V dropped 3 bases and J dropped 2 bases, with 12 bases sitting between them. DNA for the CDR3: TGTGCCAGCAGTTTTACCCGGGTCCCCACAGATACGCAGTATTTT. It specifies CASSFTRVPTDTQYF.

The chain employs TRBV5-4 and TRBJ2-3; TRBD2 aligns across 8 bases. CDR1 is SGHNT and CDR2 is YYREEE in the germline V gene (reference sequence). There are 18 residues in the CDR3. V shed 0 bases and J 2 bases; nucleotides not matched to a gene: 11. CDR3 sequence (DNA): TGTGCCAGCAGCTTGGAAGGTGGAGCGGGGGCCAACACAGATACGCAGTATTTT. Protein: CASSLEGGAGANTDTQYF.

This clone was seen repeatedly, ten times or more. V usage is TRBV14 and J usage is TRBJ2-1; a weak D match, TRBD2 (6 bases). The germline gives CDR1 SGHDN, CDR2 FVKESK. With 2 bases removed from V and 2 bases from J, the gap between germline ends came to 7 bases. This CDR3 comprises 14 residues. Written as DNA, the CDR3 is TGTGCCAGCAGCCAAACTAGCCCCTACAATGAGCAGTTCTTC. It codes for CASSQTSPYNEQFF.

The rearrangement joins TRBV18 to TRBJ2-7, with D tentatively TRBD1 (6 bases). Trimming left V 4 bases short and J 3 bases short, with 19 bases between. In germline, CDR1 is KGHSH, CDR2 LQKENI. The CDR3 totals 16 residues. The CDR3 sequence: CASSLLDPGQIYEQYF. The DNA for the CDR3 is TGTGCCAGCTCACTATTAGACCCCGGACAGATCTACGAGCAGTACTTC. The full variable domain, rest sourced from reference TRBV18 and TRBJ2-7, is NAGVMQNPRHLVRRRGQEARLRCSPMKGHSHVYWYRQLPEEGLKFMVYLQKENIIDESGMPKERFSAEFPKEGPSILRIQQVVRGDSAAYFCASSLLDPGQIYEQYFGPGTRLTVT.

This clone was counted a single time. In DNA, the CDR3 is TGTGCCAGCAGCTTTAGCGGGTTTGGGCAGCCCCAGCATTTT. This sequence encodes CASSFSGFGQPQHF. V usage is TRBV5-5 and J usage is TRBJ1-5; D gene uncertain. Trimming shortened V by 2 bases and J by 7 bases, and 13 bases separated the two germline ends. There are 14 residues in the CDR3. Germline V gene sequence: CDR1 SGHKS, CDR2 YYEKEE (reference sequence).

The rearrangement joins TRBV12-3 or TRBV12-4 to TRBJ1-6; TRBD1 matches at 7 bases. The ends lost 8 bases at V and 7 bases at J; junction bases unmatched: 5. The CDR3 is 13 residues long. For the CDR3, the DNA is TGTGCCAGCCGGGACAGCTGGAATTCACCCCTCCACTTT. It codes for CASRDSWNSPLHF.

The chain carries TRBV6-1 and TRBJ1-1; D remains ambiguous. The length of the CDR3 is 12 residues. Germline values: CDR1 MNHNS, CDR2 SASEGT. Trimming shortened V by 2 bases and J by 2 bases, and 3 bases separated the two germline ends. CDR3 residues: CASSEYNTEAFF. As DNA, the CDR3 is TGTGCCAGCAGTGAATATAACACTGAAGCTTTCTTT.

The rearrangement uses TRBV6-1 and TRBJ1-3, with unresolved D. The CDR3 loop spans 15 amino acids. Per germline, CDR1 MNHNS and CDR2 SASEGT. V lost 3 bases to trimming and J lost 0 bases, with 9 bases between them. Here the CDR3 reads CASSESRSSGNTIYF. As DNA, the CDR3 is TGTGCCAGCAGTGAGAGCCGAAGCTCTGGAAACACCATATATTTT.

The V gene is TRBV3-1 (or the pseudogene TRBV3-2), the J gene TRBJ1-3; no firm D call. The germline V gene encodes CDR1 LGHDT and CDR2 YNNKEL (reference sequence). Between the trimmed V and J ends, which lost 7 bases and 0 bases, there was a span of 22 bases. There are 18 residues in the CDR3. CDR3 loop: CASTKTPGEDNSGNTIYF. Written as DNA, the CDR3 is TGTGCCAGCACCAAAACCCCCGGTGAGGATAACTCTGGAAACACCATATATTTT.